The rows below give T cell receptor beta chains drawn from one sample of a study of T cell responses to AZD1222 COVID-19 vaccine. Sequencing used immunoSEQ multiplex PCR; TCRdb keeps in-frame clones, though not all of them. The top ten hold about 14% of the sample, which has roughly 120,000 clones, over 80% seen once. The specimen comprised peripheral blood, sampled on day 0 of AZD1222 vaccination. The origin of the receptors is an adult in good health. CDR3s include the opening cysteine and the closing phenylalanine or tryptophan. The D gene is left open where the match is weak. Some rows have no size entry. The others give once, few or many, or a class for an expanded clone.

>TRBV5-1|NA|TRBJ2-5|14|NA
CASSTGRPQETQYF
TGCGCCAGCAGCACAGGACGCCCCCAGGAGACCCAGTACTTC
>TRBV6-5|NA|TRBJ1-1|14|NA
CASSYFLGFTEAFF
TGTGCCAGCAGTTACTTCCTGGGATTCACTGAAGCTTTCTTT
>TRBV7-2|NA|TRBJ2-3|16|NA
CASSLGGDDGTDTQYF
TGTGCCAGCAGCTTAGGTGGGGACGATGGCACAGATACGCAGTATTTT
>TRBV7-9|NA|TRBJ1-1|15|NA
CASSYVMRAGTEAFF
TGTGCCAGCAGCTACGTGATGAGGGCAGGCACTGAAGCTTTCTTT
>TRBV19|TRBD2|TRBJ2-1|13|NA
CASSIGLADEQFF
TGTGCCAGTAGTATCGGACTAGCCGATGAGCAGTTCTTC
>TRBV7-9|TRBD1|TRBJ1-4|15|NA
CASSPTGTVNEKLFF
TGTGCCAGCAGCCCCACCGGGACAGTAAATGAAAAACTGTTTTTT
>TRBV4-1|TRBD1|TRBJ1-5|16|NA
CASSQEEGTAYQPQHF
TGCGCCAGCAGCCAAGAAGAGGGGACAGCCTATCAGCCCCAGCATTTT
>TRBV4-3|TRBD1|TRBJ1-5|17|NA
CASSQDRGGQPNQPQHF
TGCGCCAGCAGCCAAGATAGGGGGGGACAGCCCAATCAGCCCCAGCATTTT
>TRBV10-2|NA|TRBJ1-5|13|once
CASGATSNQPQHF
TGCGCCAGCGGGGCTACCAGCAATCAGCCCCAGCATTTT
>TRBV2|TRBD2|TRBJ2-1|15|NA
CASNAPLAGHNEQFF
TGTGCCAGCAACGCCCCACTAGCGGGGCACAATGAGCAGTTCTTC
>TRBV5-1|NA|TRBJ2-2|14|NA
CASSLGGRGGELFF
TGCGCCAGCAGCTTGGGAGGGCGCGGCGGGGAGCTGTTTTTT
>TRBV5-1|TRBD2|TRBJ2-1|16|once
CASSLGVAGGRNEQFF
TGCGCCAGCAGCTTGGGGGTAGCGGGGGGCCGAAATGAGCAGTTCTTC
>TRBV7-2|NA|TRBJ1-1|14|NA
CASSLHRSLTEAFF
TGTGCCAGCAGCTTGCACAGGTCCCTGACTGAAGCTTTCTTT
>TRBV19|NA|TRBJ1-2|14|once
CASSIVGANYGYTF
TGTGCCAGTAGTATAGTGGGAGCTAACTATGGCTACACCTTC
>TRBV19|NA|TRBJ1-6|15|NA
CASSQPNRVNSPLHF
TGTGCCAGTAGTCAGCCGAACAGGGTTAATTCACCCCTCCACTTT
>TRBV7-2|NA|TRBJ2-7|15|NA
CASSFGHSSSYEQYF
TGTGCCAGCAGCTTCGGACATTCGAGCTCCTACGAGCAGTACTTC